The clone carrying this T cell receptor (beta chain) was seen a few times. The data derive from a study of blood T cell repertoires in COVID-19. Study background: T cells, B-cell-depleted T cells, or PBMCs provided the cDNA or gDNA that served as material.

Trimming at V came to 2 bases and at J to 7 bases, leaving 11 bases not matched to a gene. Germline assignment: CDR1 LNHNV and CDR2 YYDKDF (reference sequence). This CDR3 is 17 amino acids long. Assignments of participants to cohorts depended upon their own reported clinical history. Clones were read by immunoSEQ multiplex PCR, and TCRdb kept only the in-frame ones, dropping some. The sample shows under 250,000 clones, 75% to 90% of them seen only once. The sample was PBMCs or T cells enriched from blood (not recorded which). The chain has TRBV15 and TRBJ1-2; 12 bases are a match to TRBD1. The receptor was isolated from a young woman who had been exposed to COVID-19. The CDR3 loop reads CATSRSGQGARLSGYTF. The CDR3 DNA follows: TGTGCCACCAGCAGATCGGGACAGGGGGCGCGATTAAGTGGCTACACCTTC.